Below are 5 T cell receptor beta chains sequenced from a single sample in a study of blood T cell repertoires in COVID-19. Clones were read by immunoSEQ multiplex PCR, and TCRdb kept only the in-frame ones, dropping some. The sample contains 210,000 or so clones, around four fifths of which appear only once. Sequencing was done on a sample of peripheral blood. These receptors all stem from a human donor in a cohort sampled during active COVID-19.

The rearrangement joins TRBV2 to TRBJ2-1; 14 bases match TRBD2. The germline V gene has CDR1 SNHLY and CDR2 FYNNEI. Losses at the gene ends were 5 bases for V and 8 bases for J; bases not matched to a gene: 8. The CDR3 runs to 16 residues. The CDR3 DNA follows: TGTGCCAGCAGTTGGACTAGCGGGGGGAATCGGGATGAGCAGTTCTTC. Protein sequence: CASSWTSGGNRDEQFF.

A word on this clone: This sample also contains other DNA sequences that code for the same CDR3. The chain couples TRBV18 to TRBJ1-3; 10 bases match TRBD1. J was trimmed by 0 bases and V by 4 bases; bases with no gene match: 3. The CDR3 extends over 16 amino acids. Germline CDR1 is KGHSH and CDR2 is LQKENI. In DNA form, the CDR3 reads TGTGCCAGCTCACTCGACAGGGGGCACTCTGGAAACACCATATATTTT. As protein: CASSLDRGHSGNTIYF.

The rearrangement uses TRBV30 and TRBJ1-3, with D hard to call. From germline, CDR1 is GTSNPN and CDR2 SVGIG (reference sequence). V dropped 3 bases and J dropped 0 bases, with 15 bases sitting between them. This CDR3 spans 16 amino acids. The CDR3 loop reads CAWSHGRGASGNTIYF. The CDR3 region has the DNA TGTGCCTGGAGCCACGGCCGAGGAGCCTCTGGAAACACCATATATTTT.

V and J are TRBV5-1 and TRBJ1-2; TRBD1 matches at 8 bases. This CDR3 has 15 amino acids. Germline V gene lookup returns CDR1 SGHRS and CDR2 YFSETQ. Germline trimming cut 0 bases from V and 6 bases from J; bases unmatched to any gene: 7. The CDR3 spells CASSLEATGVDGYTF. CDR3 sequence (DNA): TGCGCCAGCAGCTTGGAGGCGACAGGGGTGGATGGCTACACCTTC. Complete variable domain (other parts from reference TRBV5-1 and TRBJ1-2): KAGVTQTPRYLIKTRGQQVTLSCSPISGHRSVSWYQQTPGQGLQFLFEYFSETQRNKGNFPGRFSGRQFSNSRSEMNVSTLELGDSALYLCASSLEATGVDGYTFGSGTRLTVV.

The V gene is TRBV28, the J gene TRBJ1-2; the D is unclear. The CDR3 length is 15 residues. Trimming cost V 3 bases and J 5 bases, with 16 bases left between them. Germline V gene data show CDR1 as MDHEN and CDR2 as SYDVKM. The CDR3 here is CASSFWLGEAYGYTF. CDR3 bases: TGTGCCAGCAGTTTTTGGCTCGGGGAAGCATATGGCTACACCTTC.